The 32 T cell receptor beta chains presented below share a single source sample, sequenced in a study of shared T cell receptors in the human thymus. Some clones are missing from TCRdb's copy, which holds only in-frame ones; the method was immunoSEQ multiplex PCR. The sample has 600,000 or so clones, 80% to 90% seen once. These records were also assigned to another study, of human thymus T cells.

Sequenced input: thymocytes. Source of these receptors: a boy in the first two years of life with a congenital heart defect.

This chain links TRBV4-3 with TRBJ2-3; 10 bases line up with TRBD1. The CDR3 consists of 15 residues. Trimming removed 4 bases from V and 5 bases from J; junction bases left unmatched: 6. Germline V gives CDR1 LGHNA, CDR2 YSLEER. CDR3 residues: CASSPRQGAEDTQYF. CDR3 sequence (DNA): TGCGCCAGCAGCCCGAGACAGGGGGCAGAAGATACGCAGTATTTT.

This chain joins TRBV6-4 and TRBJ2-2; D is perhaps TRBD2 (6 bases). This CDR3 is built from 15 residues. Germline values: CDR1 MRHNA, CDR2 SNTAGT. V was pared by 8 bases and J by 7 bases, with 20 bases between. The CDR3 here is CASAPRGGANGELFF. CDR3 DNA: TGTGCCAGCGCACCCCGTGGCGGGGCCAACGGGGAGCTGTTTTTT.

The chain combines TRBV2 with TRBJ2-7, with 8 bases that match TRBD2. The CDR3 runs 14 residues. Germline V CDR1 and CDR2: SNHLY, FYNNEI. J was trimmed by 2 bases and V by 5 bases; bases with no gene match: 5. CDR3 DNA sequence: TGTGCCAGCAGTTCCGGGAGGGCCACCTACGAGCAGTACTTC. Its translation: CASSSGRATYEQYF.

The chain links TRBV7-9 to TRBJ2-1; the match to TRBD2 covers 13 bases. Looked up from germline, CDR1 is SEHNR and CDR2 is FQNEAQ (reference sequence). CDR3 length: 19 amino acids. Trimming cost V 1 base and J 3 bases; bases outside gene matches: 9. CDR3 residues: CASSLVGQRTSGGYNEQFF. CDR3 coding DNA: TGTGCCAGCAGCTTAGTAGGGCAGAGGACTAGCGGGGGCTACAATGAGCAGTTCTTC.

Only one count was recorded for this clone. The chain recombines TRBV2 with TRBJ2-5; 8 bases match TRBD2. Looked up from germline, CDR1 is SNHLY and CDR2 is FYNNEI. CDR3 length: 17 amino acids. J was trimmed by 6 bases and V by 3 bases; bases with no gene match: 15. The CDR3 protein is CASSEKIAGYGWKTQYF. As DNA, the CDR3 is TGTGCCAGCAGTGAGAAGATAGCGGGATACGGTTGGAAGACCCAGTACTTC.

This chain links TRBV7-3 with TRBJ2-5, with 10 bases identical to TRBD2. The CDR3 runs 15 residues. Germline-derived CDR1 and CDR2 are SGHTA and FQGTGA. V was pared by 5 bases and J by 4 bases, with 7 bases of the junction left unmatched. The chain's CDR3 is CASSPGLARAETQYF. CDR3 sequence (DNA): TGTGCCAGCAGCCCGGGACTAGCGAGGGCAGAGACCCAGTACTTC.

The V and J genes are TRBV30 and TRBJ2-1; D gene uncertain. V was pared by 2 bases and J by 6 bases, with 17 bases between. The length of the CDR3 is 15 residues. Germline CDR1 and CDR2: GTSNPN and SVGIG (reference sequence). CDR3 nucleotides: TGTGCCTGGAGTAGAGGCGGAGCCGCTATCAATGAGCAGTTCTTC. Translating gives CAWSRGGAAINEQFF.

The rearrangement uses TRBV5-1 and TRBJ2-7; 7 bases align to TRBD2. The CDR3 has 15 residues. After removal of 3 bases from V and 7 bases from J, the junction contained 13 bases not matched to a gene. Germline V gives CDR1 SGHRS, CDR2 YFSETQ. CDR3 nucleotides: TGCGCCAGCAGCTCAGGACTAGTCCGTTGGGGAGAGCAGTACTTC. Translated: CASSSGLVRWGEQYF.

The chain links TRBV16 to TRBJ2-1; 12 bases are a match to TRBD2. Per the germline V gene, CDR1 is KGHSY and CDR2 is FQNENV. Losses at the gene ends were 2 bases for V and 0 bases for J; bases not matched to a gene: 14. The CDR3 has 21 amino acids. The CDR3, as DNA: TGTGCCAGCAGCCAACTAGCGGGGGGGCAGCCAAGCGGGAGCTCCTACAATGAGCAGTTCTTC. Its protein is CASSQLAGGQPSGSSYNEQFF.

This chain joins TRBV4-3 and TRBJ2-7; D gene ambiguous. This CDR3 spans 13 amino acids. The germline V and J ends were trimmed by 0 bases and 6 bases, with 9 bases remaining between them. The germline V gene encodes CDR1 LGHNA and CDR2 YSLEER. The CDR3 here is CASSQEKRAEQYF. The CDR3 DNA sequence: TGCGCCAGCAGCCAAGAAAAAAGAGCCGAGCAGTACTTC.

The CDR3 spells CASSMQGSSTRDTQYF. The CDR3 DNA sequence: TGCGCCAGCAGCATGCAGGGATCCTCCACACGAGATACGCAGTATTTT. The chain has TRBV10-1 and TRBJ2-3; possibly TRBD1 for D (5 bases). The CDR3 spans 16 residues. V lost 6 bases and J 5 bases, leaving 21 bases between the germline ends. Germline values: CDR1 WNHNN, CDR2 SYGVQD (reference sequence).

V and J are TRBV29-1 and TRBJ1-1; D uncertain. The germline gives CDR1 SQVTM, CDR2 ANQGSEA. This CDR3 is 13 amino acids long. V was trimmed by 5 bases and J by 0 bases, leaving 10 bases between them. The CDR3 DNA reads as TGCAGCGTTCACACAGCAATGAACACTGAAGCTTTCTTT. It is translated as CSVHTAMNTEAFF. Full variable domain (remainder filled in from reference TRBV29-1 and TRBJ1-1): SAVISQKPSRDICQRGTSLTIQCQVDSQVTMMFWYRQQPGQSLTLIATANQGSEATYESGFVIDKFPISRPNLTFSTLTVSNMSPEDSSIYLCSVHTAMNTEAFFGQGTRLTVV.

This clone was recorded only once. The V and J genes are TRBV15 and TRBJ2-3; D remains ambiguous. V gave up 6 bases and J gave up 7 bases, with 17 bases separating them. CDR3 length: 14 amino acids. The V gene's germline CDR1 is LNHNV and CDR2 YYDKDF (reference sequence). The CDR3 is CATRAVKKPNTQYF. The CDR3 DNA follows: TGTGCCACCAGGGCGGTGAAGAAACCGAATACGCAGTATTTT.

The chain is built from TRBV28 and TRBJ1-1; 7 nucleotides agree with TRBD1. Germline CDR1 reads MDHEN; CDR2 reads SYDVKM. V was pared by 5 bases and J by 3 bases, with 9 bases of the junction left unmatched. This CDR3 spans 15 amino acids. CDR3 sequence (DNA): TGTGCCAGCAGTCCAACTCTCAGGGGGGACACTGAAGCTTTCTTT. It encodes CASSPTLRGDTEAFF.

V and J are TRBV5-6 and TRBJ2-7; 9 bases are shared with TRBD2. The germline V gene encodes CDR1 SGHDT and CDR2 YYEEEE. This CDR3 has 15 residues. The ends lost 2 bases at V and 7 bases at J; junction bases unmatched: 10. The CDR3 DNA sequence: TGTGCCAGCAGCTTCCCGGGACTAGCTCCTTGGGAGCAGTACTTC. Translation gives CASSFPGLAPWEQYF. Looking up the rest from reference TRBV5-6 and TRBJ2-7 gives the full variable domain: DAGVTQSPTHLIKTRGQQVTLRCSPKSGHDTVSWYQQALGQGPQFIFQYYEEEERQRGNFPDRFSGHQFPNYSSELNVNALLLGDSALYLCASSFPGLAPWEQYFGPGTRLTVT.

The chain is built from TRBV18 and TRBJ1-6, with D hard to call. The germline V and J ends were trimmed by 8 bases and 11 bases, with 19 bases remaining between them. Germline CDR1 is KGHSH and CDR2 is LQKENI. CDR3 length: 14 residues. The CDR3 loop is CASTGLAPETPLHF. The CDR3 coding sequence is TGTGCCAGCACCGGCCTGGCCCCGGAGACACCCCTCCACTTT.

This sequence joins TRBV25-1 and TRBJ2-7; 10 positions match TRBD1. Germline loops: CDR1 MGHDK, CDR2 SYGVNS. This CDR3 comprises 15 residues. The ends lost 3 bases at V and 1 base at J; junction bases unmatched: 3. This chain's CDR3 is CASSDGTGASYEQYF. Written as DNA, the CDR3 is TGTGCCAGCAGTGACGGGACAGGGGCTTCCTACGAGCAGTACTTC.

The V gene is TRBV4-3, the J gene TRBJ2-2, with D possibly matching TRBD1 (5 bases). V was cut by 0 bases and J by 4 bases, with 12 bases left in between. This CDR3 is built from 16 residues. Looked up from germline, CDR1 is LGHNA and CDR2 is YSLEER. CDR3 in DNA: TGCGCCAGCAGCCAAGAGAGGCAGGGTAGCACCGGGGAGCTGTTTTTT. Translating gives CASSQERQGSTGELFF.

In its sample, this clone was seen a few times. CDR3 residues: CASSWSSANEKLFF. The CDR3 DNA reads TGTGCCAGCAGTTGGAGCTCGGCTAATGAAAAACTGTTTTTT. The chain has TRBV6-5 and TRBJ1-4; D not resolved. The CDR3 has 14 amino acids. Germline assignment: CDR1 MNHEY and CDR2 SVGAGI. Trimming removed 4 bases from V and 3 bases from J, with 9 bases in between.

This CDR3 is CASSEVPSDSNYGYTF. The CDR3 nucleotides read TGTGCCAGCAGTGAAGTGCCGTCAGACAGCAACTATGGCTACACCTTC. This rearrangement joins TRBV6-1 to TRBJ1-2; D perhaps matches TRBD1 (5 bases). The CDR3 consists of 16 residues. Per germline, CDR1 MNHNS and CDR2 SASEGT. V was trimmed by 1 base and J by 2 bases, leaving 14 bases between them.

This chain joins TRBV20-1 and TRBJ2-7, with 11 bases aligning to TRBD2. The CDR3 contains 11 residues. CDR1 is DFQATT and CDR2 is SNEGSKA in the germline V gene (reference sequence). CDR3 DNA sequence: TGCGTAGCGGGGGGGCCCCACGAGCAGTACTTC. Its protein is CVAGGPHEQYF.

This rearrangement joins TRBV30 to TRBJ2-7; 9 bases fit TRBD2. The CDR3 length is 18 residues. Germline CDR1 GTSNPN, CDR2 SVGIG (reference sequence). Unmatched junction bases numbered 23, after V lost 4 bases and J lost 7 bases. The CDR3: CAWTGGNSGRGAFREQYF. CDR3 sequence (DNA): TGTGCCTGGACAGGAGGCAATAGCGGGAGAGGGGCGTTCCGAGAGCAGTACTTC.

The V call is TRBV30, the J call TRBJ2-5; weak D call: TRBD1 (6 bases). Deletions cut 0 bases from V and 2 bases from J, with 7 bases between. This CDR3 contains 13 residues. Germline CDR1 and CDR2: GTSNPN and SVGIG (reference sequence). The CDR3 region is CAWSVQGQETQYF. The CDR3 DNA follows: TGTGCCTGGAGTGTACAGGGACAAGAGACCCAGTACTTC.

The chain recombines TRBV9 with TRBJ2-1; TRBD2 matches at 9 bases. V lost 3 bases, J lost 7 bases, and 8 bases stayed unmatched. Germline CDR1 reads SGDLS; CDR2 reads YYNGEE. CDR3 length equals 15 residues. CDR3 coding DNA: TGTGCCAGCAGCGCGGGGGCTAGCGGGATTAATGAGCAGTTCTTC. It translates to CASSAGASGINEQFF.

The chain joins TRBV11-2 to TRBJ2-1, with D uncertain. The CDR3 is 18 amino acids. V was clipped by 4 bases and J by 7 bases, with 26 bases between them. The germline gives CDR1 SGHAT, CDR2 FQNNGV. As DNA, the CDR3 is TGTGCCAGCAGCTCCTATCCCCCGAGGCTCCGTCGGTGGAATGAGCAGTTCTTC. It specifies CASSSYPPRLRRWNEQFF.

The chain has TRBV20-1 and TRBJ2-1; D is ambiguous. This CDR3 comprises 9 residues. The germline V and J ends were trimmed by 2 bases and 12 bases, with 5 bases remaining between them. Germline CDR1 is DFQATT and CDR2 is SNEGSKA (reference sequence). This chain's CDR3 is CSARTRQFF. Written as DNA, the CDR3 is TGCAGTGCTAGAACCAGGCAGTTCTTC.

J is TRBJ2-1 and V is TRBV7-9; D gene uncertain. The CDR3 spans 15 residues. V lost 2 bases and J lost 5, with 13 bases in between. CDR1 and CDR2 (germline): SEHNR, FQNEAQ (reference sequence). The CDR3 region has the DNA TGTGCCAGCAGCTTATGGTCGTATTCTAACAATGAGCAGTTCTTC. It translates to CASSLWSYSNNEQFF.

This clone was seen once. V usage is TRBV4-3 and J usage is TRBJ2-7; no firm D call. The V end lost 0 bases, the J end lost 3 bases, and 12 bases lay between the germline ends. The CDR3 has 15 amino acids. The germline V gene has CDR1 LGHNA and CDR2 YSLEER. The CDR3 loop reads CASSQEWALGYEQYF. In DNA form, the CDR3 reads TGCGCCAGCAGCCAAGAATGGGCCCTGGGCTACGAGCAGTACTTC.

V is TRBV18 and J is TRBJ1-2; 7 nucleotides align to TRBD1. This CDR3 is built from 14 residues. Germline-derived CDR1 and CDR2 are KGHSH and LQKENI. Trimming removed 3 bases from V and 3 bases from J; junction bases left unmatched: 4. The CDR3 sequence: CASSPRQGDYGYTF. The CDR3 coding sequence is TGTGCCAGCTCACCCAGACAGGGCGACTATGGCTACACCTTC. Looking up the rest from reference TRBV18 and TRBJ1-2 gives the full variable domain: NAGVMQNPRHLVRRRGQEARLRCSPMKGHSHVYWYRQLPEEGLKFMVYLQKENIIDESGMPKERFSAEFPKEGPSILRIQQVVRGDSAAYFCASSPRQGDYGYTFGSGTRLTVV.

The chain uses TRBV27 and TRBJ2-3; TRBD1 agrees at 10 bases. V was pared by 9 bases and J by 6 bases, with 6 bases of the junction left unmatched. Germline CDR1 MNHEY, CDR2 SMNVEV (reference sequence). The CDR3 spans 13 residues. DNA of the CDR3: TGTGCCAGTCGGGACAGGGGAGGGGATACGCAGTATTTT. This sequence encodes CASRDRGGDTQYF.

This clone occurred a few times. The V and J genes are TRBV9 and TRBJ1-3; TRBD1 might be the D (5 bases). Trimming took off 4 bases at V and 1 base at J, with 15 bases between the two ends. Germline V CDR1 and CDR2: SGDLS, YYNGEE. CDR3 size: 16 residues. The CDR3 DNA sequence: TGTGCCAGCAGCCAAGAAGGGGATCCGTCTGGAAACACCATATATTTT. Its protein is CASSQEGDPSGNTIYF. Full variable domain (rest looked up from reference TRBV9 and TRBJ1-3): DSGVTQTPKHLITATGQRVTLRCSPRSGDLSVYWYQQSLDQGLQFLIQYYNGEERAKGNILERFSAQQFPDLHSELNLSSLELGDSALYFCASSQEGDPSGNTIYFGEGSWLTVV.

The chain has TRBV10-3 and TRBJ2-7; 11 nucleotides line up with TRBD2. The CDR3 sequence is 18 residues long. Trimming cost V 4 bases and J 0 bases; bases outside gene matches: 11. The V gene's germline CDR1 is ENHRY and CDR2 SYGVKD. CDR3 region: CAISVPGPLAGGSYEQYF. CDR3 bases: TGTGCCATCAGTGTCCCCGGCCCTCTAGCGGGGGGCTCCTACGAGCAGTACTTC.